A selection of T cell receptor beta chains follows, all from one sample in a study of blood T cell repertoires in COVID-19. Generated by immunoSEQ multiplex PCR, the TCRdb table keeps only in-frame clones and is missing some. The top ten clones hold more than 4.5% of a sample with roughly 200,000 clones, approximately 86% of them seen once. The sample was PBMCs or T cells enriched from blood (not recorded which). These receptors came from an older woman with acute COVID-19. Each CDR3 is given with its conserved first and last residue. D genes are given only for firm matches. Size tells how often a clone was seen (once, few, many) or the class of an expanded clone, and some rows leave it out.

V gene	J gene	clone size	D gene	CDR3 protein	CDR3 DNA
TRBV28	TRBJ2-1	.	TRBD2	CASTPAASGGRSYNEQFF	TGTGCCAGCACCCCGGCGGCTAGCGGGGGCCGCTCCTACAATGAGCAGTTCTTC
TRBV9	TRBJ2-7	.	TRBD1	CASSGGRGPRREQYF	TGTGCCAGCAGCGGGGGAAGGGGGCCGCGGAGGGAGCAGTACTTC
TRBV19	TRBJ1-5	.	.	CASNQGYNQPQHF	TGTGCCAGTAATCAGGGCTACAATCAGCCCCAGCATTTT
TRBV14	TRBJ1-4	.	TRBD1	CASSQEDRAGYEKLFF	TGTGCCAGCAGCCAAGAGGACAGGGCGGGTTATGAAAAACTGTTTTTT
TRBV5-5	TRBJ2-3	medium-sized	.	CASSLIVDTQYF	TGTGCCAGCAGCTTGATCGTGGATACGCAGTATTTT
TRBV4-1	TRBJ2-3	.	TRBD2	CASSQLTSRRVSTDTQYF	TGCGCCAGCAGCCAATTGACTAGCAGGAGGGTTAGCACAGATACGCAGTATTTT
TRBV7-2	TRBJ1-3	.	.	CASSLYAGNSGNTIYF	TGTGCCAGCAGCTTATATGCGGGGAACTCTGGAAACACCATATATTTT
TRBV30	TRBJ2-3	.	TRBD2	CAWSPAGALADTQYF	TGTGCCTGGAGTCCAGCGGGAGCTCTGGCAGATACGCAGTATTTT
TRBV4-3	TRBJ2-1	.	TRBD2	CASSQDPTSGARGEQFF	TGCGCCAGCAGCCAAGACCCGACTAGCGGGGCCCGGGGTGAGCAGTTCTTC
TRBV6-5	TRBJ1-3	.	.	CASRGSGHTIYF	TGTGCCAGCAGGGGTAGCGGACACACCATATATTTT
TRBV6-2/TRBV6-3	TRBJ1-5	.	.	CASSSHPGQPQHF	TGTGCCAGCAGTTCCCACCCCGGGCAGCCCCAGCATTTT
TRBV27	TRBJ2-7	once	TRBD2	CASSRLADLAYEQYF	TGTGCCAGCAGTAGACTAGCGGACCTAGCCTACGAGCAGTACTTC
TRBV4-2	TRBJ1-4	.	.	CASSQSDNVGEKLFF	TGTGCCAGCAGCCAATCGGACAACGTGGGGGAAAAACTGTTTTTT
TRBV3-1/TRBV3-2	TRBJ2-7	.	TRBD2	CASSQGGTDAYEQYF	TGTGCCAGCAGCCAGGGAGGGACCGACGCCTACGAGCAGTACTTC
TRBV27	TRBJ1-2	once	.	CASKPMAGAAGYTF	TGTGCCAGCAAACCAATGGCGGGGGCGGCTGGCTACACCTTC
TRBV12-3/TRBV12-4	TRBJ1-4	.	.	CASSFGWQKLFF	TGTGCCAGCAGTTTTGGCTGGCAAAAACTGTTTTTT
TRBV7-9	TRBJ2-3	.	.	CASSKLGRDDTQYF	TGTGCCAGCAGCAAACTGGGGCGTGACGATACGCAGTATTTT
TRBV7-2	TRBJ2-7	once	TRBD2	CASSFTSGPYEQYF	TGTGCCAGCAGCTTCACTAGCGGGCCCTACGAGCAGTACTTC
TRBV5-4	TRBJ1-1	.	TRBD1	CASSFLTGTMNTEAFF	TGTGCCAGCAGCTTTCTGACAGGGACGATGAACACTGAAGCTTTCTTT
TRBV5-1	TRBJ2-1	.	.	CASSLEGSDNEQFF	TGCGCCAGCAGCTTGGAGGGGTCTGACAATGAGCAGTTCTTC
TRBV2	TRBJ1-5	.	.	CASSGQTRTDSNQPQHF	TGTGCCAGCAGTGGCCAGACGCGGACTGATAGCAATCAGCCCCAGCATTTT
TRBV7-2	TRBJ2-2	few	TRBD1	CASSLIGGPNTGELFF	TGTGCCAGCAGCTTAATAGGGGGCCCCAACACCGGGGAGCTGTTTTTT
TRBV5-1	TRBJ2-7	.	TRBD1	CASSLGQGISYEQYF	TGCGCCAGCAGCCTTGGACAGGGAATCTCCTACGAGCAGTACTTC
TRBV29-1	TRBJ1-4	.	.	CSVRKGGGNEKLFF	TGCAGCGTGCGGAAGGGTGGGGGGAATGAAAAACTGTTTTTT
TRBV7-8	TRBJ1-5	.	TRBD1	CASSPRDRGRVNQPQHF	TGTGCCAGCAGCCCGCGGGACAGGGGGCGAGTCAATCAGCCCCAGCATTTT
TRBV7-9	TRBJ2-2	.	.	CASSLLTGNTGELFF	TGTGCCAGCAGCTTGCTAACAGGGAACACCGGGGAGCTGTTTTTT
TRBV2	TRBJ2-1	once	TRBD1	CASSESGTGGEEQFF	TGTGCCAGCAGTGAATCGGGAACAGGGGGTGAGGAGCAGTTCTTC
TRBV7-2	TRBJ1-4	.	.	CASSLRNEKLFF	TGTGCCAGCAGCCTCCGTAATGAAAAACTGTTTTTT
TRBV7-8	TRBJ2-7	few	.	CASSRGGPLSEQYF	TGTGCCAGCAGCCGAGGAGGGCCTCTCAGCGAGCAGTACTTC
TRBV10-3	TRBJ2-3	.	TRBD1	CAISRGQGAQDTQYF	TGTGCCATCAGCCGGGGGCAGGGGGCGCAAGATACGCAGTATTTT
TRBV28	TRBJ1-4	.	TRBD1	CASSFSGGASLPETF	TGTGCCAGCAGTTTTTCAGGGGGTGCCTCCTTACCGGAAACTTTT
TRBV27	TRBJ2-2	.	TRBD2	CASTGGASGELFF	TGTGCCAGCACGGGGGGGGCCTCGGGGGAGCTGTTTTTT
TRBV7-8	TRBJ2-5	.	TRBD1	CASSPPRTGGETQYF	TGTGCCAGCAGCCCCCCCCGGACAGGAGGAGAGACCCAGTACTTC
TRBV6-5	TRBJ1-4	.	.	CASTYNEKLFF	TGTGCCAGCACCTATAATGAAAAACTGTTTTTT
TRBV7-2	TRBJ2-7	.	TRBD2	CASAKRGSTGTSDSYEQYF	TGTGCCAGCGCAAAGAGGGGGAGCACCGGGACTAGCGACTCCTACGAGCAGTACTTC